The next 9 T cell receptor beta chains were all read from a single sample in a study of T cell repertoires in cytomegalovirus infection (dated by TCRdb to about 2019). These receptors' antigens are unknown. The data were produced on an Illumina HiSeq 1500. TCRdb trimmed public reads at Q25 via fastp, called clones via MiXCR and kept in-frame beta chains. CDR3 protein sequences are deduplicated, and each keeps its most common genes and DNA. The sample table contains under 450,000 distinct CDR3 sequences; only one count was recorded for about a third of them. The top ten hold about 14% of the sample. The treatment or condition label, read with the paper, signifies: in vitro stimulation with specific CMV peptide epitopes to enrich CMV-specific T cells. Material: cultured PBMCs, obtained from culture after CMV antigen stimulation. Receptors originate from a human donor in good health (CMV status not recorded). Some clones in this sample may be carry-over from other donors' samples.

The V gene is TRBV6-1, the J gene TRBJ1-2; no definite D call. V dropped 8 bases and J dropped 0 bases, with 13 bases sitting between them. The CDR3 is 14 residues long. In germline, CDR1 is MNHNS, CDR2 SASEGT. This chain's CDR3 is CASRGQATNYGYTF. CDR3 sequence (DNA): TGTGCCAGCCGCGGGCAGGCGACTAACTATGGCTACACCTTC.

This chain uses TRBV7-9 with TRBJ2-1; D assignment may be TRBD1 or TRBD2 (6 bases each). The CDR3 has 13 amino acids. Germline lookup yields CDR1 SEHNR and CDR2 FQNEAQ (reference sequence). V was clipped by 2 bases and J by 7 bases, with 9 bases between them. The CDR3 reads CASSLIGGNEQFF. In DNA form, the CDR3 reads TGTGCCAGCAGCTTAATAGGGGGGAATGAGCAGTTCTTC.

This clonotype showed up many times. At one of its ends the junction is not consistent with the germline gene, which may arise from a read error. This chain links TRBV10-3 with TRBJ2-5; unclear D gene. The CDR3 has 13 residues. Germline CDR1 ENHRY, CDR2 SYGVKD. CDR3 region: CAISAATQGTQYF. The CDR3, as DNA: TGTGCCATCAGTGCGGCGACCCAAGGGACCCAGTACTTC.

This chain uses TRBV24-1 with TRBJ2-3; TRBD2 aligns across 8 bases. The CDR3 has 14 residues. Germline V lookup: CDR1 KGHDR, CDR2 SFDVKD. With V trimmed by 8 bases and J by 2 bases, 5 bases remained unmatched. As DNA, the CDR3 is TGTGCCACCACTAGCGGGCCCGCCACAGATACGCAGTATTTT. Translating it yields CATTSGPATDTQYF.

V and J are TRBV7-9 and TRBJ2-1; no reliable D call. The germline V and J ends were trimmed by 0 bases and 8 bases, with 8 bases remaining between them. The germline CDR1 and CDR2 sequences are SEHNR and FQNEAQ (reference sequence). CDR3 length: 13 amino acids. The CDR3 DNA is TGTGCCAGCAGCTTAGCGGTGGTGGATGAGCAGTTCTTC. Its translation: CASSLAVVDEQFF.

CDR3 sequence reads: CASSVLSGRSSDTQYF. The CDR3 DNA follows: TGTGCCAGCAGTGTACTTAGCGGGAGGAGCTCAGATACGCAGTATTTT. The chain has TRBV28 and TRBJ2-3; 10 bases are a match to TRBD2. CDR3 length: 16 amino acids. V shed 5 bases, J shed 4 bases, and the junction held 9 bases outside the gene matches. Germline assignment: CDR1 MDHEN and CDR2 SYDVKM.

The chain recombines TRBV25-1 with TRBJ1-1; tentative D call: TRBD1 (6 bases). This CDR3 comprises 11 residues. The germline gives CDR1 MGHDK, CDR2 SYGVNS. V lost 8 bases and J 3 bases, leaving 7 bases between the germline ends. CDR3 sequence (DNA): TGTGCCAGCCAGGGGCACACTGAAGCTTTCTTT. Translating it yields CASQGHTEAFF.

The CDR3 DNA reads TGTGCCAGTAGTATTGGCCCCCCTGGCAGGAGCACAGATACGCAGTATTTT. Encoded protein: CASSIGPPGRSTDTQYF. The rearrangement joins TRBV19 to TRBJ2-3; no firm D call. The CDR3 is 17 residues long. The V gene lost 3 bases and the J gene lost 0 bases, with 16 bases spanning the gap. Germline-derived CDR1 and CDR2 are LNHDA and SQIVND (reference sequence).

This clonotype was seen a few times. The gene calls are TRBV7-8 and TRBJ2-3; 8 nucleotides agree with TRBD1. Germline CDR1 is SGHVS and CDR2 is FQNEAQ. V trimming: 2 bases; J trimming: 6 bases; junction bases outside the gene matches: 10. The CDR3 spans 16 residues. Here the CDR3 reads CASSLPRAGGLDTQYF. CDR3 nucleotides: TGTGCCAGCAGCTTACCCCGAGCAGGGGGCTTGGATACGCAGTATTTT.